The TCR beta chain under discussion was sequenced for a study of a mutant IDH1 vaccine in newly diagnosed glioma. In the study overall: Patients under treatment included roughly 60% males and approximately 38% females and had a mean age of around 40 years. Patients arrived already treated with radiotherapy, temozolomide, or both, most having had both.

This CDR3 spans 15 amino acids. V lost 3 bases, J lost 8 bases, and 16 bases lay in between. In germline, CDR1 is ENHRY, CDR2 SYGVKD. On this clone: Its cognate antigen is unknown.

Sequenced by immunoSEQ multiplex PCR; TCRdb stores in-frame clones only, minus some. The sample has around 50,000 clones, roughly 80% seen once; the top ten hold approximately 4.3%. Stated time point: week 47, end of study. Every single dose of the vaccine, 300 ug of mutant IDH1 20-mer peptide, came with topical imiquimod. Scheduled for weeks 1, 3, 5, 7, 11, 15, 19 and 23, eight vaccinations were given to patients. Each astrocytoma in the donors was new, WHO grade 3 or 4, IDH1-mutant and ATRX-lost. This rearrangement joins TRBV10-3 to TRBJ1-4; perhaps TRBD1 as D (6 bases). The clonotype was recovered from a woman aged 25-40 years with glioma. Some clones in this sample may be carry-over from other donors' samples. Here the sequenced sample was PBMCs, taken from a glioma patient whose treatment included an IDH1 peptide vaccine. The CDR3 region is CAISDPGQSKEKLFF. CDR3 coding DNA: TGTGCCATCAGTGACCCCGGACAGTCAAAGGAAAAACTGTTTTTT.